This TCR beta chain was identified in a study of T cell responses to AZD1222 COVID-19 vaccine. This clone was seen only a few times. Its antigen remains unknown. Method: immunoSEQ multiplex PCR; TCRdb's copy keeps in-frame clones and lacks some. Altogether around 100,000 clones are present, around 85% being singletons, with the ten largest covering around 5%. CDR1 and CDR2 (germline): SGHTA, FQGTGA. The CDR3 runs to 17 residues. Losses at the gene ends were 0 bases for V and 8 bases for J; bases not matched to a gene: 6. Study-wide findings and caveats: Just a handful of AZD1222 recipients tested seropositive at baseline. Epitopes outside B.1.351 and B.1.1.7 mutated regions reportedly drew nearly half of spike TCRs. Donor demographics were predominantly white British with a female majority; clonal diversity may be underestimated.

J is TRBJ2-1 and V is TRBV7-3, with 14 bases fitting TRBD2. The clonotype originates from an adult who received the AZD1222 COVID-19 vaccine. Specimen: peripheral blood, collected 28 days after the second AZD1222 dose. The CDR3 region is CASSLTGGLAGDHEQFF. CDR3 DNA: TGTGCCAGCAGCTTAACCGGGGGACTAGCGGGAGATCATGAGCAGTTCTTC.